Listed here are 29 T cell receptor beta chains from one sample, sequenced in a study of OX40 agonist ivuxolimab in advanced cancers. Assay: immunoSEQ multiplex PCR; the TCRdb copy retains only in-frame clones and omits some. The data show 55,000 to 70,000 clones, 84% seen once. Sequences were derived from CD4+ or CD8+ T cells sorted from blood, sampled in a trial of the OX40 agonist ivuxolimab. These receptors were collected from an adult with an advanced solid tumor such as melanoma, head and neck, liver or kidney cancer.

J is TRBJ2-5 and V is TRBV14; D unresolved. Germline CDR1 is SGHDN and CDR2 is FVKESK. This CDR3 spans 15 amino acids. Trimming removed 2 bases at V and 0 bases at J, with 10 bases between. CDR3 in DNA: TGTGCCAGCAGCCAACCCGGTCCGTACCAAGAGACCCAGTACTTC. Encoded protein: CASSQPGPYQETQYF. Variable domain in full (rest from reference TRBV14 and TRBJ2-5): EAGVTQFPSHSVIEKGQTVTLRCDPISGHDNLYWYRRVMGKEIKFLLHFVKESKQDESGMPNNRFLAERTGGTYSTLKVQPAELEDSGVYFCASSQPGPYQETQYFGPGTRLLVL.

The chain uses TRBV7-3 and TRBJ2-3; D possibly corresponds to TRBD2 (5 bases). This CDR3 is 13 amino acids long. CDR1 SGHTA and CDR2 FQGTGA come from the germline V gene. V lost 3 bases, J lost 4 bases, and 8 bases lay in between. The CDR3 region has the DNA TGTGCCAGCAGCTTTGAGAGGGCAGATACGCAGTATTTT. It codes for CASSFERADTQYF.

The rearrangement uses TRBV7-2 and TRBJ2-7; no clear D gene. CDR1 and CDR2 from the germline V gene are SGHTA and FQGNSA. This CDR3 has 14 residues. Trimming removed 1 base from V and 6 bases from J, with 13 bases in between. The CDR3 DNA sequence: TGTGCCAGCAGCTTAGGGCCCGTTTTATCCGAGCAGTACTTC. Encoded protein: CASSLGPVLSEQYF.

This clone has more than one count but fewer than ten. The chain uses TRBV30 and TRBJ2-3, with D possibly being TRBD1 (5 bases). CDR3 length: 13 amino acids. With 4 bases removed from V and 10 bases from J, the gap between germline ends came to 18 bases. Germline V gives CDR1 GTSNPN, CDR2 SVGIG (reference sequence). The CDR3 DNA reads TGTGCCTGGATCCAACGTGGGGCCAGCTCGCAGTATTTT. It translates to CAWIQRGASSQYF.

V is TRBV18 and J is TRBJ2-1; TRBD1 or TRBD2 may be the D gene (6 bases each). Deletions cut 6 bases from V and 4 bases from J, with 10 bases between. Germline CDR1 and CDR2: KGHSH and LQKENI. This CDR3 has 13 amino acids. Here the CDR3 reads CASSGAGYNEQFF. DNA for the CDR3: TGTGCCAGCTCGGGGGCGGGGTACAATGAGCAGTTCTTC.

The genes are TRBV4-1 and TRBJ2-1; D might be TRBD1 (5 bases). The germline V and J ends were trimmed by 1 base and 0 bases, with 7 bases remaining between them. The CDR3 loop spans 15 amino acids. Germline V gene data show CDR1 as MGHRA and CDR2 as YSYEKL. The DNA of the CDR3 is TGCGCCAGCAGCCAAGGACAGAGCTCCTACAATGAGCAGTTCTTC. Translated: CASSQGQSSYNEQFF.

The chain carries TRBV7-8 and TRBJ1-5, with TRBD1 matching over 8 bases. The trim removed 6 bases at V and 2 bases at J, leaving 3 bases unmatched. The CDR3 extends over 14 amino acids. Per the germline V gene, CDR1 is SGHVS and CDR2 is FQNEAQ. The CDR3 reads CASRPGQGNQPQHF. The DNA of the CDR3 is TGTGCCAGCAGGCCGGGACAGGGCAATCAGCCCCAGCATTTT. Full variable domain (remainder filled in from reference TRBV7-8 and TRBJ1-5): GAGVSQSPRYKVAKRGQDVALRCDPISGHVSLFWYQQALGQGPEFLTYFQNEAQLDKSGLPSDRFFAERPEGSVSTLKIQRTQQEDSAVYLCASRPGQGNQPQHFGDGTRLSIL.

The V call is TRBV2, the J call TRBJ1-4; TRBD1 matches at 9 bases. Germline lookup yields CDR1 SNHLY and CDR2 FYNNEI. With V trimmed by 6 bases and J by 4 bases, 12 bases remained unmatched. The CDR3 loop spans 17 amino acids. CDR3 DNA: TGTGCCAGCAGGGATGGGACAGGGTGGGGAATTAATGAAAAACTGTTTTTT. Protein product: CASRDGTGWGINEKLFF.

This chain joins TRBV5-1 and TRBJ2-3, with D unresolved. Germline V gene lookup returns CDR1 SGHRS and CDR2 YFSETQ. V was trimmed by 0 bases and J by 6 bases, leaving 11 bases between them. This CDR3 is 14 amino acids long. CDR3 coding DNA: TGCGCCAGCAGCTTGGGGGGAAGCTCGGATACGCAGTATTTT. Its protein is CASSLGGSSDTQYF.

The chain uses TRBV7-9 and TRBJ2-3; weak D call: TRBD2 (6 bases). Germline V lookup: CDR1 SEHNR, CDR2 FQNEAQ (reference sequence). The CDR3 loop spans 15 amino acids. Trimming cost V 5 bases and J 6 bases, with 18 bases left between them. CDR3 nucleotides: TGTGCCAGCAGCCCTTTACTTACGGGAGAGGATACGCAGTATTTT. Translated: CASSPLLTGEDTQYF.

The chain recombines TRBV19 with TRBJ2-7; no reliable D call. Trimming removed 5 bases from V and 4 bases from J, with 6 bases in between. Germline loops: CDR1 LNHDA, CDR2 SQIVND (reference sequence). The CDR3 sequence is 11 residues long. CDR3 in DNA: TGTGCCAGTAGTTCCGGTTACGAGCAGTACTTC. Translation gives CASSSGYEQYF.

Concerning this clone: The DNA is omitted, as the CDR3 cannot be located on it reliably, and the CDR3 follows TCRdb's listing. This rearrangement joins TRBV6-5 to TRBJ2-1; the D call TRBD2 from the table was never checked on the DNA. The CDR3 numbers 16 amino acids, ends counted. Germline CDR1 is MNHEY and CDR2 is SVGAGI. The CDR3 reads CASSSSTSGSRNEQFF.

This sequence joins TRBV9 and TRBJ2-3; the match to TRBD2 covers 8 bases. Looked up from germline, CDR1 is SGDLS and CDR2 is YYNGEE. CDR3 length equals 15 residues. V dropped 2 bases and J dropped 2; count of bases not matched to a gene: 4. DNA of the CDR3: TGTGCCAGCAGCGTCGCACTAGCGGTCACAGATACGCAGTATTTT. Amino acids: CASSVALAVTDTQYF.

Only a few counts were recorded for this clone. The genes are TRBV18 and TRBJ1-5; D not resolved. Between the trimmed V and J ends, which lost 5 bases and 1 base, there was a span of 6 bases. Germline CDR1 and CDR2: KGHSH and LQKENI. There are 13 residues in the CDR3. As DNA, the CDR3 is TGTGCCAGCTCAGACATGAGCAATCAGCCCCAGCATTTT. It translates to CASSDMSNQPQHF. The full variable domain, its missing parts supplied by reference TRBV18 and TRBJ1-5, is NAGVMQNPRHLVRRRGQEARLRCSPMKGHSHVYWYRQLPEEGLKFMVYLQKENIIDESGMPKERFSAEFPKEGPSILRIQQVVRGDSAAYFCASSDMSNQPQHFGDGTRLSIL.

This clone has only a few counts. The gene calls are TRBV7-2 and TRBJ1-2; 7 bases line up with TRBD1. Germline values: CDR1 SGHTA, CDR2 FQGNSA. This CDR3 contains 13 residues. V lost 3 bases and J lost 5; bases outside the gene matches: 3. CDR3 residues: CASSLDRSYGYTF. The CDR3 DNA is TGTGCCAGCAGCTTGGACAGGTCTTATGGCTACACCTTC.

The chain carries TRBV25-1 and TRBJ2-2, with 9 positions matching TRBD1. The CDR3 totals 16 residues. J was trimmed by 2 bases and V by 4 bases; bases with no gene match: 5. Germline CDR1 MGHDK, CDR2 SYGVNS. CDR3 amino acids: CASSVGQGLNTGELFF. The CDR3 nucleotides read TGTGCCAGCAGTGTGGGACAGGGCCTAAACACCGGGGAGCTGTTTTTT.

The V and J genes are TRBV9 and TRBJ1-1; possible D gene TRBD1, 6 bases. V was pared by 2 bases and J by 7 bases, with 12 bases between. This CDR3 is built from 13 residues. Germline CDR1 is SGDLS and CDR2 is YYNGEE. CDR3 loop: CASSVAGGHEAFF. The CDR3 DNA sequence: TGTGCCAGCAGCGTCGCGGGGGGGCATGAAGCTTTCTTT. The full variable domain, with the rest looked up from reference TRBV9 and TRBJ1-1, is DSGVTQTPKHLITATGQRVTLRCSPRSGDLSVYWYQQSLDQGLQFLIQYYNGEERAKGNILERFSAQQFPDLHSELNLSSLELGDSALYFCASSVAGGHEAFFGQGTRLTVV.

The chain combines TRBV11-1 with TRBJ2-3; D may correspond to TRBD1 or TRBD2 (5 bases each). CDR1 and CDR2 from the germline V gene are SGHAT and FQDESV (reference sequence). The CDR3 contains 15 residues. Trimming took 5 bases from V and 1 from J, leaving 13 bases between them. CDR3 protein: CASSRRGTGTDTQYF. DNA for the CDR3: TGTGCCAGCAGCCGCCGTGGGACGGGCACAGATACGCAGTATTTT.

The chain couples TRBV30 to TRBJ2-1, with 15 bases lining up with TRBD2. J was trimmed by 8 bases and V by 3 bases; bases with no gene match: 5. CDR3 length equals 15 residues. Germline V gives CDR1 GTSNPN, CDR2 SVGIG (reference sequence). The CDR3: CAWSLGLAGGYEQFF. Here the CDR3 DNA reads TGTGCCTGGAGCTTAGGACTAGCGGGGGGGTATGAGCAGTTCTTC.

This sequence joins TRBV7-9 and TRBJ2-6, with D possibly TRBD1 on 5 matching bases. This CDR3 has 12 residues. The V gene lost 5 bases and the J gene lost 15 bases, with 14 bases spanning the gap. CDR1 is SEHNR and CDR2 is FQNEAQ in the germline V gene (reference sequence). CDR3 sequence reads: CASSQGKYALTF. The CDR3 DNA follows: TGTGCCAGCAGCCAGGGCAAGTACGCCCTGACTTTC.

This chain connects TRBV15 to TRBJ1-6; D is unclear. CDR3 length: 14 residues. Trimming took off 0 bases at V and 7 bases at J, with 7 bases between the two ends. Germline V gene lookup returns CDR1 LNHNV and CDR2 YYDKDF (reference sequence). The CDR3 is CATSRELGNSPLHF. The CDR3 DNA follows: TGTGCCACCAGCAGAGAACTCGGGAATTCACCCCTCCACTTT.

This chain connects TRBV28 to TRBJ1-6; D gene unclear. Germline V gene data show CDR1 as MDHEN and CDR2 as SYDVKM. Trimming left V 1 base short and J 7 bases short, with 5 bases between. This CDR3 is built from 13 residues. The CDR3 DNA follows: TGTGCCAGCAGTTTATTTCGGAATTCACCCCTCCACTTT. It is translated as CASSLFRNSPLHF.

The rearrangement uses TRBV10-3 and TRBJ1-4; 8 bases fit TRBD1. This CDR3 has 18 residues. In germline, CDR1 is ENHRY, CDR2 SYGVKD. V shed 4 bases, J shed 1 base, and the junction held 11 bases outside the gene matches. The chain's CDR3 is CAISVQGGTTQTNEKLFF. The DNA for the CDR3 is TGTGCCATCAGTGTACAGGGGGGGACAACACAAACTAATGAAAAACTGTTTTTT.

The chain joins TRBV30 to TRBJ2-2, with 8 bases matching TRBD2. This CDR3 contains 15 residues. Germline values: CDR1 GTSNPN, CDR2 SVGIG (reference sequence). Trimming at V came to 0 bases and at J to 4 bases, leaving 4 bases not matched to a gene. The CDR3 DNA reads as TGTGCCTGGAGTGTTAAGCTAGCGGGCACCGGGGAGCTGTTTTTT. Amino acid sequence: CAWSVKLAGTGELFF. The variable domain in full, completed from reference TRBV30 and TRBJ2-2, reads SQTIHQWPATLVQPVGSPLSLECTVEGTSNPNLYWYRQAAGRGLQLLFYSVGIGQISSEVPQNLSASRPQDRQFILSSKKLLLSDSGFYLCAWSVKLAGTGELFFGEGSRLTVL.

The J gene is TRBJ1-2, the V gene TRBV19; a weak D match, TRBD1 (6 bases). CDR3 length: 16 amino acids. Deletions cut 5 bases from V and 2 bases from J, with 18 bases between. CDR1 and CDR2 (germline): LNHDA, SQIVND (reference sequence). The CDR3 loop is CASSRRWTVENYGYTF. Written as DNA, the CDR3 is TGTGCCAGTAGTCGAAGGTGGACAGTTGAAAACTATGGCTACACCTTC.

V is TRBV7-9 and J is TRBJ2-4, with D possibly TRBD2 on 6 matching bases. The CDR3 runs 16 residues. Germline V gene sequence: CDR1 SEHNR, CDR2 FQNEAQ (reference sequence). The V end was cut by 5 bases, the J end by 3 bases, with 17 bases between. The CDR3 DNA is TGTGCCAGCAGCCCATCCCCAGGCGGGGTCAAAAACATTCAGTACTTC. Translation gives CASSPSPGGVKNIQYF.

This clone has a handful of counts. This chain joins TRBV6-5 and TRBJ2-7; the match to TRBD1 covers 10 bases. The CDR3 length is 16 residues. Trimming at V came to 4 bases and at J to 0 bases, leaving 6 bases not matched to a gene. Germline CDR1 reads MNHEY; CDR2 reads SVGAGI. Written as DNA, the CDR3 is TGTGCCAGCAGTTTAGGGGACAGGGGCCTCTCCTACGAGCAGTACTTC. It codes for CASSLGDRGLSYEQYF.

J is TRBJ2-7 and V is TRBV5-4; no reliable D call. CDR1 is SGHNT and CDR2 is YYREEE in the germline V gene (reference sequence). Trimming shortened V by 0 bases and J by 7 bases, and 5 bases separated the two germline ends. The CDR3 is made up of 11 amino acids. The CDR3 sequence is CASSLVGEQYF. In DNA form, the CDR3 reads TGTGCCAGCAGCTTGGTGGGGGAGCAGTACTTC.

The chain has TRBV5-1 and TRBJ2-2; tentatively, D is TRBD2 (6 bases). Germline loops: CDR1 SGHRS, CDR2 YFSETQ. The CDR3 totals 14 residues. The V end lost 4 bases, the J end lost 5 bases, and 12 bases lay between the germline ends. CDR3 in amino acids: CASSPGRETGELFF. CDR3 nucleotides: TGCGCCAGCAGCCCGGGACGGGAGACCGGGGAGCTGTTTTTT.